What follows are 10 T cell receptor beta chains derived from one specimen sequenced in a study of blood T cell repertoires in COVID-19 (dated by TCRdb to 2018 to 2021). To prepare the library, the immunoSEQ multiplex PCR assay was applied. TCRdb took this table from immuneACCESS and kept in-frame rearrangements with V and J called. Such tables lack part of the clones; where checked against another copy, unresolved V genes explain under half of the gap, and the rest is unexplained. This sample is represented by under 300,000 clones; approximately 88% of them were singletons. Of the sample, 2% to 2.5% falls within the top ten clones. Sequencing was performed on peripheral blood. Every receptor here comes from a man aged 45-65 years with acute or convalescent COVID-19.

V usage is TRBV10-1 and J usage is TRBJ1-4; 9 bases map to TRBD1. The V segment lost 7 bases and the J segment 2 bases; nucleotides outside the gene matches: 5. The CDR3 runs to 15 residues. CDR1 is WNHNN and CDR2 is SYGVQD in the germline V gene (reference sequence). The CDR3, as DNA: TGCGCCAGCATCACAGGGGGCAATACTAATGAAAAACTGTTTTTT. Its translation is CASITGGNTNEKLFF.

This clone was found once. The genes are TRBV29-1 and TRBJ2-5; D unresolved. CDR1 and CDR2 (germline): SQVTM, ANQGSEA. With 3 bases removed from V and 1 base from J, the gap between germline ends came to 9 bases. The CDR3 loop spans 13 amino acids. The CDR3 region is CSVDGQVQETQYF. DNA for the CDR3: TGCAGCGTTGATGGGCAAGTCCAAGAGACCCAGTACTTC.

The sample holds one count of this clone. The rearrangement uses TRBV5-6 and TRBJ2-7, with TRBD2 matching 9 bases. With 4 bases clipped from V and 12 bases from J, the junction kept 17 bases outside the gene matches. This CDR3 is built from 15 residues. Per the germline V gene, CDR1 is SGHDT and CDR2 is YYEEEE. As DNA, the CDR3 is TGTGCCAGCAGCCGTTATTCCGGGACTAGCAAGGGGAGGTACTTC. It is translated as CASSRYSGTSKGRYF.

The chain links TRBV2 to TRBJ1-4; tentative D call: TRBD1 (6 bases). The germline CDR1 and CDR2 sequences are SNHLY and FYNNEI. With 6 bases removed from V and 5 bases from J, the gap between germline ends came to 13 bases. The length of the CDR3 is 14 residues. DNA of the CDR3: TGTGCCAGCAGCCCCGGGACACAGAATGAAAAACTGTTTTTT. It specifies CASSPGTQNEKLFF.

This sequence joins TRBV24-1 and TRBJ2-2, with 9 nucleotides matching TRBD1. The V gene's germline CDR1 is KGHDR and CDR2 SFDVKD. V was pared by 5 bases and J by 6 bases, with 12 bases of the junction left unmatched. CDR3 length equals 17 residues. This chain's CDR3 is CATSGIPGQGGPGELFF. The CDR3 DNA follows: TGTGCCACCAGTGGGATCCCGGGACAGGGAGGTCCCGGGGAGCTGTTTTTT.

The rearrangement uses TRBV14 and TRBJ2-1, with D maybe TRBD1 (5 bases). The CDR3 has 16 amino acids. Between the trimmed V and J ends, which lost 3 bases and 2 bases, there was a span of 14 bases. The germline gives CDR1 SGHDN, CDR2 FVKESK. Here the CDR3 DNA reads TGTGCCAGCAGCCACGACGTAGGGGCCCCCTACAATGAGCAGTTCTTC. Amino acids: CASSHDVGAPYNEQFF.

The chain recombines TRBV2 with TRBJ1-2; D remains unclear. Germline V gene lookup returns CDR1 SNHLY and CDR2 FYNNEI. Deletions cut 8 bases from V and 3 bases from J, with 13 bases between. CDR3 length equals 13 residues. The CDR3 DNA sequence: TGTGCCAGCTTCTCGGGTTCGGACTATGGCTACACCTTC. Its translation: CASFSGSDYGYTF.

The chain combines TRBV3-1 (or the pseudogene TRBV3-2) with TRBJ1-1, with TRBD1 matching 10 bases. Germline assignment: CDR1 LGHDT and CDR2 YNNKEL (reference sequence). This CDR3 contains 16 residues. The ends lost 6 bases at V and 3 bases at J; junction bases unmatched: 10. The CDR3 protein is CASSPGTGAQDTEAFF. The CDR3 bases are TGTGCCAGCAGTCCGGGGACAGGGGCCCAAGACACTGAAGCTTTCTTT.

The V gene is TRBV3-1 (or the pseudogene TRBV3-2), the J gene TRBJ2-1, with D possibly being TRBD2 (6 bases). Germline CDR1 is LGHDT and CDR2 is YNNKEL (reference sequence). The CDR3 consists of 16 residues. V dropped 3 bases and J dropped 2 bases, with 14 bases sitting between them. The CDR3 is CASSHSDGGPYNEQFF. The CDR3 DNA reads TGTGCCAGCAGCCATTCCGACGGGGGACCCTACAATGAGCAGTTCTTC.

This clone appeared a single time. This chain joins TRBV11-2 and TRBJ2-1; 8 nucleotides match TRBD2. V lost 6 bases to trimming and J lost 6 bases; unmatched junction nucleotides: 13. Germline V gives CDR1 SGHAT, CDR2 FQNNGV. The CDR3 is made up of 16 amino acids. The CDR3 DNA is TGTGCCAGCAGGTTTTTATCCGGGACTAGGACCAATGAGCAGTTCTTC. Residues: CASRFLSGTRTNEQFF.